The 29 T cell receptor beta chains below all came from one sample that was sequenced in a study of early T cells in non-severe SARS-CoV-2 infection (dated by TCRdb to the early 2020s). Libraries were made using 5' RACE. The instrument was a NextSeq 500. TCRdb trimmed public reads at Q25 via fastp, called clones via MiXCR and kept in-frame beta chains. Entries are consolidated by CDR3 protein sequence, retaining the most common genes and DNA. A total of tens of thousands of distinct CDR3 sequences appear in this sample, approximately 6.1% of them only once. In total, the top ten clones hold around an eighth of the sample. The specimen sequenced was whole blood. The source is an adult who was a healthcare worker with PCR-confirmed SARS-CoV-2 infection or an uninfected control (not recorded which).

CDR3 region: CSAHPSDTQYF. Written as DNA, the CDR3 is TGCAGTGCCCACCCCTCAGATACGCAGTATTTT. The chain is built from TRBV20-1 and TRBJ2-3; D gene unclear. CDR3 length: 11 residues. With 6 bases removed from V and 4 bases from J, the gap between germline ends came to 8 bases. Germline V lookup: CDR1 DFQATT, CDR2 SNEGSKA (reference sequence).

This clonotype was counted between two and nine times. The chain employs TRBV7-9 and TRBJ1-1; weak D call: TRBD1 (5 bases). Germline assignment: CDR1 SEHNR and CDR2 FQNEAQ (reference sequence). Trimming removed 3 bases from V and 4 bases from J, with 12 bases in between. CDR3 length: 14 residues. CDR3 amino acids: CASSFGAIFTEAFF. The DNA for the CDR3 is TGTGCCAGCAGCTTCGGGGCGATCTTCACTGAAGCTTTCTTT.

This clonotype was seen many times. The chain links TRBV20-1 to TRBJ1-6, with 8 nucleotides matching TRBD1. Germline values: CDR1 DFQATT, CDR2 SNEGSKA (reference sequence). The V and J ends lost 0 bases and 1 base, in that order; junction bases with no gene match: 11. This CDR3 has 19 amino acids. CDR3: CSARDNRGRLESYNSPLHF. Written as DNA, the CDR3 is TGCAGTGCTAGAGATAACAGGGGGAGATTGGAATCCTATAATTCACCCCTCCACTTT.

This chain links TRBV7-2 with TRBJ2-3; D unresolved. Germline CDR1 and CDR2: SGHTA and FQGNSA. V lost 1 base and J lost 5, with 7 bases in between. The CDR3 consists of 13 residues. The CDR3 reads CASSLEGRDTQYF. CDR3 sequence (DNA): TGTGCCAGCAGCTTAGAGGGTAGAGATACGCAGTATTTT.

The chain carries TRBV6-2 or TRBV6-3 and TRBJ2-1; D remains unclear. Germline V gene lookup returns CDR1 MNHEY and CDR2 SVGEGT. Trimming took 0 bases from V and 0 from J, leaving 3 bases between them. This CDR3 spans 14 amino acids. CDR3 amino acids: CASSYSSSYNEQFF. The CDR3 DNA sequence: TGTGCCAGCAGTTACTCTAGCTCCTACAATGAGCAGTTCTTC.

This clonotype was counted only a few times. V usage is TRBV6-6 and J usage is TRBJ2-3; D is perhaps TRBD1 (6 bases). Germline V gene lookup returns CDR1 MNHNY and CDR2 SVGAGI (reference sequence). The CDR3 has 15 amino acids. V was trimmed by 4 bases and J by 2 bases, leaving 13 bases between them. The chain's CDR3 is CASSSPQGYTDTQYF. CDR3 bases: TGTGCCAGCAGTTCCCCCCAGGGGTACACAGATACGCAGTATTTT.

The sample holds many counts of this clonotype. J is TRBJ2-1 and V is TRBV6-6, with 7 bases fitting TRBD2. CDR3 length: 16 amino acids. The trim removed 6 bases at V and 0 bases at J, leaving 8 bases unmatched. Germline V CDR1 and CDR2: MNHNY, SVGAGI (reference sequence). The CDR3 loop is CASSPWRGSSYNEQFF. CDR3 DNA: TGTGCCAGCAGCCCCTGGCGGGGGAGCTCCTACAATGAGCAGTTCTTC.

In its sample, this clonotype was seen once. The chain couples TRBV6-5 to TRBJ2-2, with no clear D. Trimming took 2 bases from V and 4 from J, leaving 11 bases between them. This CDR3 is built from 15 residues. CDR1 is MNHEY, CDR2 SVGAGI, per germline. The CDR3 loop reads CASSYGRSTTGELFF. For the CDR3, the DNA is TGTGCCAGCAGTTACGGGCGGTCGACCACCGGGGAGCTGTTTTTT.

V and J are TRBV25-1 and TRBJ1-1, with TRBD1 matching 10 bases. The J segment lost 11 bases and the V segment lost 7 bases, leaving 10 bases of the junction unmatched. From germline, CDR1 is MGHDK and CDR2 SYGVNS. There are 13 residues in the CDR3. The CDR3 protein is CASNPRDRGFAFF. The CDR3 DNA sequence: TGTGCCAGCAATCCCCGGGACAGGGGTTTCGCTTTCTTT. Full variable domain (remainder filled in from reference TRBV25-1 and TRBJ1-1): EADIYQTPRYLVIGTGKKITLECSQTMGHDKMYWYQQDPGMELHLIHYSYGVNSTEKGDLSSESTVSRIRTEHFPLTLESARPSHTSQYLCASNPRDRGFAFFGQGTRLTVV.

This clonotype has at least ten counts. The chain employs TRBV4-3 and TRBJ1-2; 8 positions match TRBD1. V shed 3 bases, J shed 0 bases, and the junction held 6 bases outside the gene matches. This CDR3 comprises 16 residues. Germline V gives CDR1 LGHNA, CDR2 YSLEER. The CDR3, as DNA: TGCGCCAGCAGCCACGCGGACAGGGAACCTAACTATGGCTACACCTTC. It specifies CASSHADREPNYGYTF.

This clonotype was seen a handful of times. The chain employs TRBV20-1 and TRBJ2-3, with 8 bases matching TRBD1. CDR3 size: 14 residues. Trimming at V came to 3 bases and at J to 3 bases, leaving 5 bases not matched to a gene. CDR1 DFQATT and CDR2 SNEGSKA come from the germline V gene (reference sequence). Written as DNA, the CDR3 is TGCAGTGCTAGGGGTAACAGGGGGACAGATACGCAGTATTTT. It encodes CSARGNRGTDTQYF.

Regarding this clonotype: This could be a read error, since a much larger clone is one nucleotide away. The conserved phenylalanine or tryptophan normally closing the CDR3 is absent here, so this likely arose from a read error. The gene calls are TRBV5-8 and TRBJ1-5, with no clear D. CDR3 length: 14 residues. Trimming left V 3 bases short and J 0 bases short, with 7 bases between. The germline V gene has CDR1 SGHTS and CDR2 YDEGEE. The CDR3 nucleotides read TGTGCCAGCAGCTCGGACGTTAGCAATCAGCCCCAGCATCTT. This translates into CASSSDVSNQPQHL.

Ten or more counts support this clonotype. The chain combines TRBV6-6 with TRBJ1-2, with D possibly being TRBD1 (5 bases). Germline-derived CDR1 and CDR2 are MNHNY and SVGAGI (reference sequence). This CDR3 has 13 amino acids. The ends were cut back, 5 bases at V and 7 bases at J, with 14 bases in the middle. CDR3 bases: TGTGCCAGCAGTGCTGACAGATCGTTTGGCTACACCTTC. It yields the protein CASSADRSFGYTF.

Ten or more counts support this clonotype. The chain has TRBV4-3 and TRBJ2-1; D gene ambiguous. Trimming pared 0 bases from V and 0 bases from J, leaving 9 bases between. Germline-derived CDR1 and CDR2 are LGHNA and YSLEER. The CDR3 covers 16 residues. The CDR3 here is CASSQDLDPSYNEQFF. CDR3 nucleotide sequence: TGCGCCAGCAGCCAAGATCTGGATCCCTCCTACAATGAGCAGTTCTTC.

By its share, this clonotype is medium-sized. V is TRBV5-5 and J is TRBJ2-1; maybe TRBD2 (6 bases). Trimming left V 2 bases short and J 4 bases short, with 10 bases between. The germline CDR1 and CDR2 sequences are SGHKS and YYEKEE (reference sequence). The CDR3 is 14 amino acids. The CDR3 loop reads CASSLGTGYNEQFF. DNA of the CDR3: TGTGCCAGCAGCTTAGGGACTGGGTACAATGAGCAGTTCTTC.

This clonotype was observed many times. The CDR3 DNA follows: TGTGCCAGCAGCTTAAAATCGGCGGGCGATATCCGTTACTACGAGCAGTACTTC. Protein product: CASSLKSAGDIRYYEQYF. V is TRBV7-2 and J is TRBJ2-7, with D possibly matching TRBD2 (5 bases). The CDR3 has 18 amino acids. The germline CDR1 and CDR2 sequences are SGHTA and FQGNSA. V was clipped by 2 bases and J by 3 bases, with 23 bases between them.

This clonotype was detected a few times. CDR3 sequence reads: CASSQGAQGKLFF. The CDR3 region has the DNA TGTGCCAGCAGCCAAGGGGCCCAGGGTAAACTGTTTTTT. The V and J genes are TRBV14 and TRBJ1-4; tentative D call: TRBD1 (5 bases). The CDR3 runs 13 residues. Trimming took 1 base from V and 11 from J, leaving 11 bases between them. In germline, CDR1 is SGHDN, CDR2 FVKESK.

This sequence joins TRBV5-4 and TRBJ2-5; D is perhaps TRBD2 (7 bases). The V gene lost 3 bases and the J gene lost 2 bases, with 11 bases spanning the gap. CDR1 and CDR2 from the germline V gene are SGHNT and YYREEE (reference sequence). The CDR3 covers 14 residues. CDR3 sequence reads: CASSWGGAQETQYF. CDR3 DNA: TGTGCCAGCAGCTGGGGGGGGGCACAAGAGACCCAGTACTTC.

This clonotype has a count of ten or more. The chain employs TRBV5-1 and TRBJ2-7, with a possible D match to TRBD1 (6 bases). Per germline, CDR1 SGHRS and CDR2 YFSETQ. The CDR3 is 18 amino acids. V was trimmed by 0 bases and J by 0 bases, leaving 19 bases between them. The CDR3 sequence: CASSLEPTGKGSSYEQYF. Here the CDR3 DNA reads TGCGCCAGCAGCTTGGAACCTACAGGGAAGGGCAGCTCCTACGAGCAGTACTTC.

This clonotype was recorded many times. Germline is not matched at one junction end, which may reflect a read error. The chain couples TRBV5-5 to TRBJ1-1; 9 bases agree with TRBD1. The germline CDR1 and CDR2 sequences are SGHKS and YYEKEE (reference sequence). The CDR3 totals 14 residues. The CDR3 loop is CACSLGQGPTEAFF. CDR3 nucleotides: TGTGCCTGCAGCTTGGGACAGGGACCCACTGAAGCTTTCTTT.

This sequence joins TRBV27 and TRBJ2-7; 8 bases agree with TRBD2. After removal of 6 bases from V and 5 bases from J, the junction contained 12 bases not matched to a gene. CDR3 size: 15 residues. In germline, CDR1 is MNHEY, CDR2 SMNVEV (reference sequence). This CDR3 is CASSPIGGGLDEQYF. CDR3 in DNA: TGTGCCAGCAGCCCCATCGGGGGGGGGCTCGACGAGCAGTACTTC.

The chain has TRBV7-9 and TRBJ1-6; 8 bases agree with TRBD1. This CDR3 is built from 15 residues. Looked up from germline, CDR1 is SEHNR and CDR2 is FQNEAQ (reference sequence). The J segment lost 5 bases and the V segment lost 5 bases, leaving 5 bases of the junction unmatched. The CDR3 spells CASSHGQGHNSPLHF. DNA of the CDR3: TGTGCCAGCAGCCACGGACAGGGTCATAATTCACCCCTCCACTTT. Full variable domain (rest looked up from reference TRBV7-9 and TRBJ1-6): DTGVSQNPRHKITKRGQNVTFRCDPISEHNRLYWYRQTLGQGPEFLTYFQNEAQLEKSRLLSDRFSAERPKGSFSTLEIQRTEQGDSAMYLCASSHGQGHNSPLHFGNGTRLTVT.

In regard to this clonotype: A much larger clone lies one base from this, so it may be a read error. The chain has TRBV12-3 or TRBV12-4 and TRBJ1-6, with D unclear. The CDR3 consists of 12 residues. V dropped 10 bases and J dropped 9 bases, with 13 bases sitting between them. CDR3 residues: CATRLIGSPLHF. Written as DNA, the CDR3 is TGTGCCACCAGATTAATCGGTTCACCCCTCCACTTT.

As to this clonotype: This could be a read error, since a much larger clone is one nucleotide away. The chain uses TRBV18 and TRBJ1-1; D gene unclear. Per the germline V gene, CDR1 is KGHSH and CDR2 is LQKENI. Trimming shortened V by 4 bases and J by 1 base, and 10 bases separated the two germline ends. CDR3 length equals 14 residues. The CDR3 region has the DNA TGTGCCAGCTCACTTGAGGGCACGAACACTGAAGCTTTCTTT. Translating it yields CASSLEGTNTEAFF. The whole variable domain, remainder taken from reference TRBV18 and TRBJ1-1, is NAGVMQNPRHLVRRRGQEARLRCSPMKGHSHVYWYRQLPEEGLKFMVYLQKENIIDESGMPKERFSAEFPKEGPSILRIQQVVRGDSAAYFCASSLEGTNTEAFFGQGTRLTVV.

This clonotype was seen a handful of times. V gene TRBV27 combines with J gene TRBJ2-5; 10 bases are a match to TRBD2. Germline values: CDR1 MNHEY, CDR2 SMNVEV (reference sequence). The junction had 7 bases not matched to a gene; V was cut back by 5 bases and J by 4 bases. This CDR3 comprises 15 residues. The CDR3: CASSLAGAAGETQYF. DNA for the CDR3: TGTGCCAGCAGTCTAGCGGGGGCCGCAGGAGAGACCCAGTACTTC.

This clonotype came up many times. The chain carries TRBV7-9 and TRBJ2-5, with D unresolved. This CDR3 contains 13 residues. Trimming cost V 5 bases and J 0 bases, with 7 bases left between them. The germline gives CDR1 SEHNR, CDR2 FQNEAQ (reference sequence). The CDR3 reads CASSVTYQETQYF. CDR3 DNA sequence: TGTGCCAGCAGCGTGACCTACCAAGAGACCCAGTACTTC. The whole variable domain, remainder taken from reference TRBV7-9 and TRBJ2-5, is DTGVSQNPRHKITKRGQNVTFRCDPISEHNRLYWYRQTLGQGPEFLTYFQNEAQLEKSRLLSDRFSAERPKGSFSTLEIQRTEQGDSAMYLCASSVTYQETQYFGPGTRLLVL.

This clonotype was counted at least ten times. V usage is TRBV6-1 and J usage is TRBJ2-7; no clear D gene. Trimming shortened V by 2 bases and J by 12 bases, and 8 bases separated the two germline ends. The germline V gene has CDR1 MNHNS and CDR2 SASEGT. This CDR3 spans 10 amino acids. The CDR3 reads CASSELNPYF. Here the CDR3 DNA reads TGTGCCAGCAGTGAACTCAATCCGTACTTC.

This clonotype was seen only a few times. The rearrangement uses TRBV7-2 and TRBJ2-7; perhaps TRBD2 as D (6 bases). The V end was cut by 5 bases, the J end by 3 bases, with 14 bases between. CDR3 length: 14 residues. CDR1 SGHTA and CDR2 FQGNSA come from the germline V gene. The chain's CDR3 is CASSRGWRGYEQYF. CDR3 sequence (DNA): TGTGCCAGCAGCCGAGGGTGGCGGGGCTACGAGCAGTACTTC.

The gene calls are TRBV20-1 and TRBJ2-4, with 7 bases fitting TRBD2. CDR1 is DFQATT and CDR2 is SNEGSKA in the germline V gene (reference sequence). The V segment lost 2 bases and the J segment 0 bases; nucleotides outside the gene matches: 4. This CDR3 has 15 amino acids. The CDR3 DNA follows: TGCAGTGCTAGACCCTCGGGGGGAGCCAAAAACATTCAGTACTTC. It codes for CSARPSGGAKNIQYF.